Sequencing of this TCR beta chain was carried out in a study of T cell repertoires in cytomegalovirus infection. Details on this clonotype: An end of the junction differs from the germline gene, which may be a read error.

TCRdb redid the calling of the reads with MiXCR, one entry per CDR3 protein. The table shows roughly 600,000 distinct CDR3 sequences, with approximately 24% occurring only once. CDR3 size: 16 residues. The germline gives CDR1 SEHNR, CDR2 FQNEAQ (reference sequence). The sequencing input was CD8+ T cells from PBMCs. The clonotype originates from a human donor in good health (CMV status not recorded). Some clones in this sample may be carry-over from other donors' samples. The rearrangement links TRBV7-9 to TRBJ2-3; D is possibly TRBD2 (5 bases). The CDR3, as DNA: TGTGCCAGCAGCTTAGCGGAGCGGCCCACCACAGATACACAGTATTTT. This encodes CASSLAERPTTDTQYF.